What follows are 3 T cell receptor beta chains derived from one specimen sequenced in a study of read filtering for tumor transcriptome and immune sequencing. Molecular barcoded adaptors covering alpha/delta and beta/gamma chains were used on roughly 370 ng RNA. TCRdb re-analysed the reads in MiXCR, keeping a single row per CDR3 protein. The sample lists over 45,000 distinct CDR3 sequences, 20% to 25% occurring once. The sequenced material came from a population of CD138-negative cells sorted from bone marrow. All receptors come from a donor at least 40 years old with multiple myeloma.

The chain recombines TRBV30 with TRBJ1-1; D gene ambiguous. The CDR3 consists of 13 residues. Germline CDR1 reads GTSNPN; CDR2 reads SVGIG (reference sequence). V was trimmed by 3 bases and J by 0 bases, leaving 8 bases between them. The CDR3 region is CAWSGGMNTEAFF. CDR3 sequence (DNA): TGTGCCTGGAGCGGAGGGATGAACACTGAAGCTTTCTTT.

In its sample, this clonotype was seen many times. The chain joins TRBV6-5 to TRBJ2-2; 12 positions match TRBD1. The V and J ends lost 6 bases and 7 bases, in that order; junction bases with no gene match: 9. This CDR3 has 16 amino acids. The V gene's germline CDR1 is MNHEY and CDR2 SVGAGI. DNA for the CDR3: TGTGCCAGCAGCTATTCGGGACAGGGGGCTAGCGGGGAGCTGTTTTTT. This translates into CASSYSGQGASGELFF.

A word on this clonotype: A read error may explain this, as a much larger clone is one base away. V and J are TRBV28 and TRBJ2-1; 7 nucleotides align to TRBD2. Germline-derived CDR1 and CDR2 are MDHEN and SYDVKM. This CDR3 is 16 amino acids long. V shed 4 bases and J 2 bases; nucleotides not matched to a gene: 8. The CDR3 reads CASSSNSGRPYNEQFF. The CDR3 region has the DNA TGTGCCAGCAGTTCAAATAGCGGGCGCCCCTACAATGAGCAGTTCTTC.